Below are 30 T cell receptor beta chains sequenced from a single sample in a study of T cells in women clearing cervical HPV infection. Sequenced by immunoSEQ multiplex PCR; TCRdb stores in-frame clones only, minus some. The listing contains more than 40,000 clones. Sequenced input: blood buffy coat. Source of these receptors: a woman between 18 and 70 years old with a cervical HPV16 infection that either progressed to CIN3+ or cleared (not recorded which).

About this clone itself: Sequencing ends 3 residues short of the CDR3 end; the germline J gene provides the rest. This sequence joins TRBV14 and TRBJ1-2, with D maybe TRBD1 (5 bases). Germline assignment: CDR1 SGHDN and CDR2 FVKESK. This CDR3 spans 16 amino acids. Incomplete CDR3 DNA: TGTGCCAGCAGCCAAGGCTACACGGGGGGTCCCTCGGGC. The encoded protein is CASSQGYTGGPSG. The full-length CDR3 reads as CASSQGYTGGPSGYTF.

Comments on this clone: With the read ending 3 residues before the CDR3 end, the germline J gene is used to fill in that end. This chain links TRBV7-2 with TRBJ2-3; D possibly matches TRBD1 or TRBD2 (5 bases each). The CDR3 is made up of 14 amino acids. V was pared by 9 bases and J by 4 bases, with 17 bases between. Looked up from germline, CDR1 is SGHTA and CDR2 is FQGNSA. CDR3 protein: CARGEGKGADTQYF. The CDR3 DNA, read in part, is TGTGCCAGAGGAGAGGGGAAAGGAGCAGATACG.

Regarding this clone: Read data end 3 residues before the CDR3 end; the end is taken from the germline J gene. The rearrangement links TRBV18 to TRBJ1-4, with D unclear. The V end lost 6 bases, the J end lost 3 bases, and 14 bases lay between the germline ends. The CDR3 totals 15 residues. From germline, CDR1 is KGHSH and CDR2 LQKENI. The CDR3 DNA, read in part, is TGTGCCAGCTCCAAGAATGAAGCGGCTAATGAAAAA. This sequence encodes CASSKNEAANEK. The CDR3 reads in full as CASSKNEAANEKLFF.

As concerns this clone: The read ends 3 residues shy of where the CDR3 ends; the end is completed using the germline J gene. This chain joins TRBV18 and TRBJ2-3; D remains ambiguous. Germline-derived CDR1 and CDR2 are KGHSH and LQKENI. Deletions cut 0 bases from V and 6 bases from J, with 7 bases between. The CDR3 consists of 13 residues. CDR3 amino acids: CASSPPGPDTQYF. CDR3 DNA, as far as it was read: TGTGCCAGCTCACCACCTGGGCCGGATACG.

About this clone: The CDR3 end is not reached by the read, which stops 3 residues before it; the germline J gene fills it in. The chain employs TRBV10-3 and TRBJ2-7, with 8 bases lining up with TRBD2. The junction had 10 bases not matched to a gene; V was cut back by 4 bases and J by 5 bases. This CDR3 is built from 15 residues. CDR1 and CDR2 (germline): ENHRY, SYGVKD. The DNA read from the CDR3 is TGTGCCATCAGTGGAATAGCGGGACCCAAAAACGAG. It is translated as CAISGIAGPKNE. The CDR3 in its entirety is CAISGIAGPKNEQYF.

On this clone: The CDR3 end is not reached by the read, which stops 3 residues before it; the germline J gene fills it in. The chain carries TRBV12-3 or TRBV12-4 and TRBJ2-1, with a tentative D call TRBD2 (5 bases). The CDR3 extends over 16 amino acids. V was trimmed by 4 bases and J by 4 bases, leaving 17 bases between them. The CDR3 reads CASSSRGSAGYNEQFF. The covered CDR3 bases are TGTGCCAGCAGTTCCCGTGGGAGCGCGGGTTACAATGAG.

Regarding this clone: From the germline J gene comes the end of the CDR3, since the read stops 3 residues before it. The chain couples TRBV13 to TRBJ2-1, with D maybe TRBD2 (7 bases). V lost 4 bases, J lost 0 bases, and 22 bases lay in between. The CDR3 has 19 residues. Germline CDR1 is PRHDT and CDR2 is FYEKMQ (reference sequence). The CDR3: CASSSKGGLTGLSYNEQFF. CDR3 DNA, as far as it was read: TGTGCCAGCAGCTCAAAGGGGGGGCTAACAGGACTCTCCTACAATGAG.

Remarks on this clone: The CDR3 is cut off 3 residues early in the read; its end comes from the germline J gene. This chain uses TRBV20-1 with TRBJ2-7, with 7 bases aligning to TRBD1. CDR3 length: 14 residues. V lost 6 bases to trimming and J lost 3 bases; unmatched junction nucleotides: 11. Per the germline V gene, CDR1 is DFQATT and CDR2 is SNEGSKA (reference sequence). This CDR3 is CSAREQGTGYEQYF. Partial CDR3 DNA: TGCAGTGCGAGGGAACAGGGGACGGGCTACGAG.

Note on this clone: The read terminates 3 residues ahead of where the CDR3 ends, so the germline J gene completes it. The chain employs TRBV18 and TRBJ1-2, with D tentatively TRBD1 (6 bases). Germline V gives CDR1 KGHSH, CDR2 LQKENI. This CDR3 has 14 amino acids. This chain's CDR3 is CASSPAGGTYDYTF. CDR3 DNA (partial): TGTGCCAGCTCACCGGCGGGGGGCACCTACGAC.

In the case of this clone: From the germline J gene comes the end of the CDR3, since the read stops 3 residues before it. V usage is TRBV3-1 (or the pseudogene TRBV3-2) and J usage is TRBJ2-3; the match to TRBD2 covers 13 bases. CDR1 is LGHDT, CDR2 YNNKEL, per germline (reference sequence). Losses at the gene ends were 4 bases for V and 0 bases for J; bases not matched to a gene: 7. The CDR3 runs to 18 residues. CDR3 sequence: CASSLGTSGAFSTDTQYF. The sequenced CDR3 bases are TGTGCCAGCAGCCTCGGGACTAGCGGGGCGTTTAGCACAGATACG.

Remarks on this clone: The read ends 3 residues before the CDR3 terminus; that terminus is restored from the germline J gene. The chain employs TRBV25-1 and TRBJ2-3; 8 bases agree with TRBD2. This CDR3 has 17 residues. Per the germline V gene, CDR1 is MGHDK and CDR2 is SYGVNS. The ends lost 5 bases at V and 0 bases at J; junction bases unmatched: 10. Here the CDR3 reads CASSSDSGAGSTDTQYF. CDR3 DNA, as far as it was read: TGTGCCAGCAGTAGCGATAGCGGGGCGGGGAGCACAGATACG.

On this clone itself: Coverage ceases 3 residues before the CDR3 finishes, and the germline J gene fills in the end. The chain carries TRBV6-7 and TRBJ1-6; 12 bases map to TRBD1. TRBV6-7 is placed among ORFs of uncertain function. The CDR3 consists of 17 residues. The V segment lost 5 bases and the J segment 7 bases; nucleotides outside the gene matches: 9. Here the CDR3 reads CASSPTGTGGRNSPLHF. The CDR3 bases that were read are TGTGCCAGCAGTCCTACCGGGACAGGGGGCCGGAATTCACCC.

Remarks on this clone: Read sequence stops 3 residues before the CDR3 end, and the germline J gene provides the missing end. The chain has TRBV5-4 and TRBJ2-7; D uncertain. V was pared by 2 bases and J by 6 bases, with 15 bases between. Germline loops: CDR1 SGHNT, CDR2 YYREEE (reference sequence). This CDR3 has 14 residues. CDR3 bases read: TGTGCCAGCAGCTTAGCACAGCTGGGTGGCGAG. This gives the protein CASSLAQLGGE. The entire CDR3 sequence reads CASSLAQLGGEQYF.

Comment on this clone: The observed sequence ends 3 residues before the CDR3 terminus, with the missing tail filled in from the germline J gene. This chain links TRBV11-2 with TRBJ1-6; D is ambiguous. The CDR3 consists of 15 residues. Germline values: CDR1 SGHAT, CDR2 FQNNGV. V shed 5 bases and J shed 9 bases, with 17 bases lying between them. This CDR3 is CASSPSTLEGSPLHF. The DNA read from the CDR3 is TGTGCCAGCAGCCCAAGTACATTGGAGGGTTCACCC.

With respect to this clone: The read terminates 3 residues ahead of where the CDR3 ends, so the germline J gene completes it. The chain recombines TRBV29-1 with TRBJ2-5; TRBD1 agrees at 11 bases. Germline-derived CDR1 and CDR2 are SQVTM and ANQGSEA. This CDR3 is 20 amino acids long. J lost 0 bases, V lost 1 base, and 16 bases had no gene match. The CDR3 region is CSVEGGGQGVFGRYQETQYF. CDR3 DNA, as far as it was read: TGCAGCGTTGAAGGGGGGGGACAGGGGGTTTTTGGGAGGTACCAAGAGACC.

For this clone: The read stops 3 residues short of the end of the CDR3; the missing end is completed from the germline J gene. The chain combines TRBV19 with TRBJ1-5; D unresolved. Deletions cut 4 bases from V and 2 bases from J, with 9 bases between. The germline CDR1 and CDR2 sequences are LNHDA and SQIVND (reference sequence). The CDR3 totals 14 residues. The CDR3 is CASSTIEGNQPQHF. The sequenced CDR3 bases are TGTGCCAGTAGTACCATCGAGGGCAATCAGCCC.

In the case of this clone: The CDR3 end falls 3 residues outside the read, so it is completed with the germline J gene. The V call is TRBV19, the J call TRBJ1-5; D unresolved. Looked up from germline, CDR1 is LNHDA and CDR2 is SQIVND (reference sequence). V gave up 3 bases and J gave up 7 bases, with 10 bases separating them. This CDR3 contains 13 residues. Partial CDR3 DNA: TGTGCCAGTAGTATGTCGGGGTCCCAGCCC. It translates to CASSMSGSQP. The full CDR3 protein reads CASSMSGSQPQHF.

Turning to this clone: The CDR3 end is not reached by the read, which stops 3 residues before it; the germline J gene fills it in. V gene TRBV5-1 combines with J gene TRBJ2-7; 7 bases are a match to TRBD2. Germline V lookup: CDR1 SGHRS, CDR2 YFSETQ. Trimming at V came to 4 bases and at J to 2 bases, leaving 3 bases not matched to a gene. CDR3 size: 13 residues. CDR3 loop: CASSPSGTYEQYF. The CDR3 bases that were read are TGCGCCAGCAGCCCCAGCGGGACCTACGAG. Together with reference TRBV5-1 and TRBJ2-7, the CDR3 gives the full variable domain: KAGVTQTPRYLIKTRGQQVTLSCSPISGHRSVSWYQQTPGQGLQFLFEYFSETQRNKGNFPGRFSGRQFSNSRSEMNVSTLELGDSALYLCASSPSGTYEQYFGPGTRLTVT.

Comments on this clone: The read stops 3 residues short of the end of the CDR3; the missing end is completed from the germline J gene. The rearrangement links TRBV4-1 to TRBJ2-7, with 8 bases aligning to TRBD1. CDR1 and CDR2 (germline): MGHRA, YSYEKL. With 0 bases clipped from V and 3 bases from J, the junction kept 7 bases outside the gene matches. CDR3 length: 16 amino acids. The CDR3 spells CASSQDAGTGYYEQYF. The sequenced part of the CDR3 DNA is TGCGCCAGCAGCCAAGATGCGGGGACAGGCTACTACGAG.

Of note for this clone: From the germline J gene comes the end of the CDR3, since the read stops 3 residues before it. The chain is built from TRBV7-9 and TRBJ2-7, with D hard to call. Germline V gene lookup returns CDR1 SEHNR and CDR2 FQNEAQ (reference sequence). This CDR3 has 12 residues. The V end was cut by 4 bases, the J end by 0 bases, with 4 bases between. Incomplete CDR3 DNA: TGTGCCAGCAGCTCTCTCTCCTACGAG. Protein product: CASSSLSYE. The whole CDR3 is CASSSLSYEQYF.

As for this clone: Coverage ceases 3 residues before the CDR3 finishes, and the germline J gene fills in the end. The V and J genes are TRBV5-1 and TRBJ2-7; 7 bases map to TRBD2. The germline V gene encodes CDR1 SGHRS and CDR2 YFSETQ. Trimming at V came to 1 base and at J to 1 base, leaving 2 bases not matched to a gene. There are 14 residues in the CDR3. The CDR3 here is CASSLRGDSYEQYF. The CDR3 bases that were read are TGCGCCAGCAGCTTGCGGGGGGATTCCTACGAG. The variable domain in full, with the rest retrieved from reference TRBV5-1 and TRBJ2-7, is KAGVTQTPRYLIKTRGQQVTLSCSPISGHRSVSWYQQTPGQGLQFLFEYFSETQRNKGNFPGRFSGRQFSNSRSEMNVSTLELGDSALYLCASSLRGDSYEQYFGPGTRLTVT.

Partial CDR3 DNA: TGTGCCAGTAGTCGGAAAGTGGGCGGGTACAATGAG. It encodes CASSRKVGGYNE. The whole CDR3 region reads CASSRKVGGYNEQFF. V usage is TRBV19 and J usage is TRBJ2-1; the D gene is possibly TRBD2 (5 bases). The read ends 3 residues shy of where the CDR3 ends; the end is completed using the germline J gene. V was shortened by 5 bases and J by 4 bases, with 15 bases between the two germline ends. This CDR3 contains 15 residues. Germline V gene lookup returns CDR1 LNHDA and CDR2 SQIVND (reference sequence).

On this clone: At one boundary the junction diverges from the germline segment, which might be a read error. Read data end 3 residues before the CDR3 end; the end is taken from the germline J gene. The genes are TRBV7-7 and TRBJ1-2; TRBD1 aligns across 8 bases. The CDR3 has 16 amino acids. Germline CDR1 SSHAT, CDR2 FNYEAQ (reference sequence). CDR3 region: CASSSGQGGGNNDYTF. The part of the CDR3 DNA that was read is TGTGCTAGCAGCAGCGGACAGGGAGGGGGAAACAATGAC.

As to this clone: The CDR3 end falls 3 residues outside the read, so it is completed with the germline J gene. The V and J genes are TRBV18 and TRBJ2-1; TRBD1 agrees at 7 bases. Germline loops: CDR1 KGHSH, CDR2 LQKENI. CDR3 length equals 14 residues. V was clipped by 4 bases and J by 6 bases; unmatched bases: 6. The CDR3 protein is CASSRIRGTNEQFF. The DNA read from the CDR3 is TGTGCCAGCTCACGCATCAGGGGGACCAATGAG. Supplemented by reference TRBV18 and TRBJ2-1, the full variable domain reads NAGVMQNPRHLVRRRGQEARLRCSPMKGHSHVYWYRQLPEEGLKFMVYLQKENIIDESGMPKERFSAEFPKEGPSILRIQQVVRGDSAAYFCASSRIRGTNEQFFGPGTRLTVL.

On this clone: Sequencing ends 3 residues short of the CDR3 end; the germline J gene provides the rest. The rearrangement uses TRBV14 and TRBJ2-5; D might be TRBD2 (6 bases). There are 15 residues in the CDR3. Germline V gene data show CDR1 as SGHDN and CDR2 as FVKESK. V shed 2 bases and J shed 5 bases, with 15 bases lying between them. The sequenced CDR3 bases are TGTGCCAGCAGCCAAACGGGACTCTCGTATGAGACC. It translates to CASSQTGLSYET. The full CDR3 reads CASSQTGLSYETQYF.

The sequenced part of the CDR3 DNA is TGTGCCAGCAGCCCCCGGGGTCTAGCGGGGGCTAGCACAGATACG. This codes for CASSPRGLAGASTDT. The entire CDR3 protein reads CASSPRGLAGASTDTQYF. The rearrangement uses TRBV12-3 or TRBV12-4 and TRBJ2-3; TRBD2 agrees at 10 bases. Read sequence stops 3 residues before the CDR3 end, and the germline J gene provides the missing end. The CDR3 spans 18 residues. Trimming cost V 6 bases and J 0 bases; bases outside gene matches: 12.

Of note for this clone: The read terminates 3 residues before the CDR3 end, so the remaining end is supplied by the germline J gene. The gene calls are TRBV11-1 and TRBJ2-7; the D gene is possibly TRBD1 (5 bases). Germline V gives CDR1 SGHAT, CDR2 FQDESV (reference sequence). Deletions cut 6 bases from V and 5 bases from J, with 11 bases between. The CDR3 extends over 12 amino acids. This chain's CDR3 is CASRSGSHEQYF. The CDR3 DNA, read in part, is TGTGCCAGCAGGTCAGGGTCCCACGAG.

The CDR3 bases that were read are TGTGCCAGCAGTGATCCACTAGCGGGGGGGCCAGGGACC. This gives the protein CASSDPLAGGPGT. The whole CDR3 reads CASSDPLAGGPGTQYF. V is TRBV6-1 and J is TRBJ2-5; TRBD2 matches at 13 bases. The read gets to within 3 residues of the CDR3 end, and the germline J gene fills in the rest. This CDR3 comprises 16 residues. The germline CDR1 and CDR2 sequences are MNHNS and SASEGT. V lost 3 bases, J lost 7 bases, and 8 bases stayed unmatched.

On this clone: Coverage ceases 3 residues before the CDR3 finishes, and the germline J gene fills in the end. The chain uses TRBV19 and TRBJ2-3; 8 bases agree with TRBD2. There are 15 residues in the CDR3. In germline, CDR1 is LNHDA, CDR2 SQIVND (reference sequence). CDR3 loop: CASSISGLGAETQYF. CDR3 bases read: TGTGCCAGTAGTATTTCGGGACTAGGAGCGGAGACG.

As for this clone: The sequenced fragment ends 3 residues before the CDR3 boundary, so the rest is inferred from the germline J gene. The rearrangement joins TRBV13 to TRBJ2-5; 11 bases align to TRBD2. Unmatched junction bases numbered 6, after V lost 7 bases and J lost 2 bases. Germline lookup yields CDR1 PRHDT and CDR2 FYEKMQ (reference sequence). CDR3 length: 15 amino acids. The CDR3 reads CASTRGLAAQETQYF. The DNA read from the CDR3 is TGTGCCAGCACCCGGGGACTAGCGGCACAAGAGACC.